A single sample is the source of the 22 T cell receptor beta chains below, sequenced in a study of cytomegalovirus exposure and HLA in healthy donors. Profiling relied on immunoSEQ multiplex PCR, and the TCRdb table lists in-frame clones only, not all of them. The sample contains about 280,000 clones, around 87% of which appear only once. Input material: PBMCs. The source is a woman aged 18-30 years in good health and CMV-seronegative.

This chain joins TRBV6-1 and TRBJ1-3, with 11 nucleotides matching TRBD1. The ends lost 6 bases at V and 2 bases at J; junction bases unmatched: 0. This CDR3 has 14 residues. Germline CDR1 and CDR2: MNHNS and SASEGT. The DNA for the CDR3 is TGTGCCAGCAGGGGACAGGGGGCTGGAAACACCATATATTTT. Its translation is CASRGQGAGNTIYF.

This clone was seen a handful of times. This chain uses TRBV27 with TRBJ2-7; 13 bases line up with TRBD2. V shed 6 bases and J 6 bases; nucleotides not matched to a gene: 8. The CDR3 length is 15 residues. CDR1 MNHEY and CDR2 SMNVEV come from the germline V gene (reference sequence). This chain's CDR3 is CASRFAGTSGIEQYF. The CDR3 DNA follows: TGTGCCAGCAGATTTGCCGGGACTAGCGGGATCGAGCAGTACTTC.

This chain links TRBV6-4 with TRBJ1-6; the D gene is possibly TRBD1 (5 bases). CDR3 length: 13 residues. Looked up from germline, CDR1 is MRHNA and CDR2 is SNTAGT. V shed 6 bases and J shed 5 bases, with 8 bases lying between them. The CDR3 loop is CASREGHNSPLHF. In DNA, the CDR3 is TGTGCCAGCAGGGAGGGGCATAATTCACCCCTCCACTTT.

J is TRBJ2-5 and V is TRBV5-1; 7 bases fit TRBD1. Germline V CDR1 and CDR2: SGHRS, YFSETQ. V gave up 4 bases and J gave up 4 bases; unmatched junction bases: 7. The CDR3 is 14 amino acids. CDR3 sequence (DNA): TGCGCCAGCAGCCCGCAGGGGGAGAGAGAGACCCAGTACTTC. This sequence encodes CASSPQGERETQYF.

The chain combines TRBV28 with TRBJ2-7; 7 nucleotides align to TRBD2. The V segment lost 5 bases and the J segment 2 bases; nucleotides outside the gene matches: 12. The germline V gene has CDR1 MDHEN and CDR2 SYDVKM. The CDR3 has 16 amino acids. The CDR3 region has the DNA TGTGCCAGCAGTGCCTCCGGTTTAGCGGGTACCTACGAGCAGTACTTC. Translated: CASSASGLAGTYEQYF.

The gene calls are TRBV27 and TRBJ2-7; 7 positions agree with TRBD1. The CDR3 is 14 residues long. The junction had 11 bases not matched to a gene; V was cut back by 7 bases and J by 5 bases. Germline-derived CDR1 and CDR2 are MNHEY and SMNVEV (reference sequence). DNA of the CDR3: TGTGCCAGCACGATAAGGACAGGTGCTAACGAGCAGTACTTC. Its translation: CASTIRTGANEQYF.

This sequence joins TRBV7-9 and TRBJ2-1; perhaps TRBD2 as D (6 bases). V dropped 0 bases and J dropped 5 bases, with 14 bases sitting between them. The length of the CDR3 is 16 residues. Germline-derived CDR1 and CDR2 are SEHNR and FQNEAQ (reference sequence). Written as DNA, the CDR3 is TGTGCCAGCAGCTTAGCAGTCGCGGGGTTCCACAATGAGCAGTTCTTC. This encodes CASSLAVAGFHNEQFF.

V gene TRBV7-9 combines with J gene TRBJ1-3; D is perhaps TRBD1 (6 bases). Per the germline V gene, CDR1 is SEHNR and CDR2 is FQNEAQ (reference sequence). The V gene lost 5 bases and the J gene lost 0 bases, with 17 bases spanning the gap. The CDR3 has 17 residues. The CDR3: CASSPAGTPSSGNTIYF. Written as DNA, the CDR3 is TGTGCCAGCAGCCCGGCCGGGACACCGAGCTCTGGAAACACCATATATTTT.

The rearrangement uses TRBV5-1 and TRBJ2-1; a possible D gene is TRBD2 (6 bases). V was pared by 2 bases and J by 9 bases, with 9 bases between. The germline gives CDR1 SGHRS, CDR2 YFSETQ. The CDR3 totals 12 residues. The CDR3 nucleotides are TGCGCCAGCAGCTTACTAGCAGGTGAGCAGTTCTTC. Translating gives CASSLLAGEQFF.

The J gene is TRBJ2-3, the V gene TRBV7-2, with TRBD1 matching over 9 bases. This CDR3 is 15 amino acids long. The V segment lost 5 bases and the J segment 1 base; nucleotides outside the gene matches: 4. Germline V gives CDR1 SGHTA, CDR2 FQGNSA. The CDR3, as DNA: TGTGCCAGCAGCCTTCGGACAGGGGGCACAGATACGCAGTATTTT. It translates to CASSLRTGGTDTQYF.

The CDR3 sequence: CASSLGGGEDTQYF. CDR3 DNA: TGCGCCAGCAGCTTGGGGGGGGGCGAAGATACGCAGTATTTT. The chain couples TRBV5-1 to TRBJ2-3; D may be TRBD2 (7 bases). The V end lost 0 bases, the J end lost 5 bases, and 10 bases lay between the germline ends. This CDR3 has 14 amino acids. CDR1 is SGHRS and CDR2 is YFSETQ in the germline V gene.

This sequence joins TRBV5-6 and TRBJ1-3; D is uncertain. The CDR3 spans 17 residues. The germline V and J ends were trimmed by 0 bases and 0 bases, with 13 bases remaining between them. CDR1 and CDR2 (germline): SGHDT, YYEEEE. Here the CDR3 DNA reads TGTGCCAGCAGCTTGGGGCCCAGTGTCCTCTCTGGAAACACCATATATTTT. Encoded protein: CASSLGPSVLSGNTIYF.

V usage is TRBV18 and J usage is TRBJ2-7; D gene ambiguous. The germline V and J ends were trimmed by 1 base and 6 bases, with 4 bases remaining between them. This CDR3 is built from 11 residues. Germline V gene sequence: CDR1 KGHSH, CDR2 LQKENI. CDR3 loop: CASSPLSEQYF. In nucleotides, the CDR3 is TGTGCCAGCTCACCACTTAGCGAGCAGTACTTC.

The V gene is TRBV2, the J gene TRBJ2-5; possible D gene TRBD1, 5 bases. V lost 7 bases to trimming and J lost 5 bases, with 14 bases between them. The CDR3 sequence is 13 residues long. CDR1 is SNHLY and CDR2 is FYNNEI in the germline V gene. CDR3 region: CASIGERWETQYF. In DNA, the CDR3 is TGTGCCAGCATAGGGGAACGGTGGGAGACCCAGTACTTC.

The chain links TRBV2 to TRBJ1-2; TRBD1 might be the D (6 bases). The germline gives CDR1 SNHLY, CDR2 FYNNEI. CDR3 length equals 14 residues. Trimming left V 6 bases short and J 6 bases short, with 17 bases between. CDR3 amino acids: CASRPFEGGDGYTF. The CDR3 DNA follows: TGTGCCAGCAGGCCCTTCGAGGGGGGGGATGGCTACACCTTC.

The chain uses TRBV7-6 and TRBJ2-7, with D tentatively TRBD2 (6 bases). Germline V CDR1 and CDR2: SGHVS, FNYEAQ. This CDR3 has 14 residues. V dropped 3 bases and J dropped 5 bases, with 14 bases sitting between them. The CDR3 DNA reads TGTGCCAGCAGCTTCGACGCGGAGGGCAACGAGCAGTACTTC. It specifies CASSFDAEGNEQYF.

V and J are TRBV9 and TRBJ2-7, with D perhaps TRBD1 (7 bases). There are 12 residues in the CDR3. V shed 4 bases and J shed 6 bases, with 11 bases lying between them. Looked up from germline, CDR1 is SGDLS and CDR2 is YYNGEE. The CDR3 region has the DNA TGTGCCAGCAGCCCCCAGGGGGGCGAGCAGTACTTC. As protein: CASSPQGGEQYF.

In its sample, this clone was seen once. The chain carries TRBV9 and TRBJ2-7, with 10 nucleotides matching TRBD2. The V gene's germline CDR1 is SGDLS and CDR2 YYNGEE. This CDR3 has 16 residues. V gave up 3 bases and J gave up 4 bases; unmatched junction bases: 10. DNA for the CDR3: TGTGCCAGCAGCGCCGCTAGCGGGAGTCGGTCTTACGAGCAGTACTTC. As protein: CASSAASGSRSYEQYF.

This clone was counted once. CDR3 loop: CASSGDSLNTEAFF. CDR3 DNA sequence: TGCGCCAGCAGCGGGGACAGCTTGAACACTGAAGCTTTCTTT. The chain joins TRBV5-1 to TRBJ1-1; 7 bases match TRBD1. The CDR3 spans 14 residues. CDR1 and CDR2 from the germline V gene are SGHRS and YFSETQ. V was pared by 4 bases and J by 0 bases, with 3 bases of the junction left unmatched.

This chain's CDR3 is CASSTQTDQPQHF. In DNA, the CDR3 is TGCGCCAGCAGCACCCAGACTGATCAGCCCCAGCATTTT. This chain links TRBV4-1 with TRBJ1-5, with D unclear. This CDR3 has 13 amino acids. Per the germline V gene, CDR1 is MGHRA and CDR2 is YSYEKL. V shed 5 bases and J shed 5 bases, with 10 bases lying between them.

This sequence joins TRBV28 and TRBJ2-3; D remains unclear. The ends were cut back, 4 bases at V and 2 bases at J, with 19 bases in the middle. The CDR3 contains 17 residues. Germline loops: CDR1 MDHEN, CDR2 SYDVKM. CDR3 DNA: TGTGCCAGCAGTTATCGCTCAGTATCCCATAACACAGATACGCAGTATTTT. It specifies CASSYRSVSHNTDTQYF. Complete variable domain (other parts from reference TRBV28 and TRBJ2-3): DVKVTQSSRYLVKRTGEKVFLECVQDMDHENMFWYRQDPGLGLRLIYFSYDVKMKEKGDIPEGYSVSREKKERFSLILESASTNQTSMYLCASSYRSVSHNTDTQYFGPGTRLTVL.

This chain links TRBV25-1 with TRBJ1-1; D gene uncertain. CDR3 length: 16 amino acids. Germline loops: CDR1 MGHDK, CDR2 SYGVNS. Trimming cost V 5 bases and J 5 bases, with 21 bases left between them. CDR3 DNA sequence: TGTGCCAGCAGTCTCCCCGGCAGGACTGGGTTGACTGAAGCTTTCTTT. Its translation is CASSLPGRTGLTEAFF.